This entry is about one T cell receptor beta chain. Its target is not known. Using immunoSEQ multiplex PCR, the repertoire was profiled, and TCRdb retains in-frame clones only, with some absent. In the table there are about 94,000 clones, nearly 90% of which are singletons. These data are taken from a study of T cell responses to AZD1222 COVID-19 vaccine. General study results and limits: Every sample of the repertoires postdated the peak T cell response.

The sample here was peripheral blood, taken on day 0 of AZD1222 vaccination. This clonotype originated in an adult in good health.

The CDR3 here is CAISDPARGETQYF. As DNA, the CDR3 is TGTGCCATCAGTGACCCCGCGAGGGGAGAGACCCAGTACTTC. The chain has TRBV10-3 and TRBJ2-5, with D perhaps matching TRBD1 or TRBD2 (5 bases each). With 3 bases removed from V and 4 bases from J, the gap between germline ends came to 12 bases. CDR1 and CDR2 from the germline V gene are ENHRY and SYGVKD. The length of the CDR3 is 14 residues.